This TCR beta chain emerged from a study of blood T cell repertoires in COVID-19. Overall study: The cDNA or gDNA used as material had been derived from T cells, B-cell-depleted T cells, or PBMCs.

In the authors' methods: Researchers report that nucleated cell counts were estimated from reference gene primer amplification. Libraries were prepared by immunoSEQ multiplex PCR; TCRdb keeps only in-frame clonotypes and omits some of them. V and J calls and clone size are those listed in that table; D and trimming were worked out from the DNA. The data contain more than 200,000 clones, over 75% of them seen just once; the ten biggest clones take up 3.5% to 4.5%. Trimming pared 0 bases from V and 6 bases from J, leaving 12 bases between. There are 15 residues in the CDR3. Germline-derived CDR1 and CDR2 are MNHEY and SMNVEV (reference sequence).

Source material: PBMCs or T cells enriched from blood (not recorded which). The J gene is TRBJ2-1, the V gene TRBV27; D possibly corresponds to TRBD2 (5 bases). The receptor was derived from a man aged 25-45 years with acute COVID-19. The CDR3 protein is CASSLSEWAGNEQFF. The CDR3 region has the DNA TGTGCCAGCAGTTTATCCGAGTGGGCGGGCAATGAGCAGTTCTTC.